The rows below give T cell receptor beta chains drawn from one sample of a study of T cell responses to AZD1222 COVID-19 vaccine. The assay was immunoSEQ multiplex PCR, and TCRdb's table has in-frame clones only and misses some. The sample has about 150,000 clones; roughly 93% are singletons. This specimen was peripheral blood, taken 28 days after the second AZD1222 dose. The receptors were gathered from an adult who received the AZD1222 COVID-19 vaccine. Both conserved end residues are part of each CDR3. Each record gives: V gene, J gene, CDR3 protein.

V: TRBV15; J: TRBJ2-1; CDR3: CATSREKLLGEQFF
V: TRBV6-5; J: TRBJ2-7; CDR3: CASRNLDYEQYF
V: TRBV5-6; J: TRBJ1-1; CDR3: CASSGTGESNTEAFF
V: TRBV18; J: TRBJ1-6; CDR3: CASSPADGSPLHF
V: TRBV3-1/TRBV3-2; J: TRBJ2-7; CDR3: CASSQLQPGEQYF
V: TRBV7-6; J: TRBJ1-3; CDR3: CASSTGRHSGNTIYF
V: TRBV19; J: TRBJ1-2; CDR3: CASSVDRVLFYGYTF
V: TRBV24-1; J: TRBJ1-2; CDR3: CATSETGEGGYTF
V: TRBV27; J: TRBJ2-7; CDR3: CASSLSWNNYEQYF
V: TRBV5-5; J: TRBJ1-5; CDR3: CASSSTVGAGYQPQHF
V: TRBV7-9; J: TRBJ1-2; CDR3: CASSFNQDRGHRDGYTF
V: TRBV6-5; J: TRBJ2-7; CDR3: CASRGTSGAYEQYF
V: TRBV4-1; J: TRBJ2-3; CDR3: CASSQDLGRGTDTQYF
V: TRBV7-9; J: TRBJ1-4; CDR3: CASSSRDRGQTNEKLFF
V: TRBV30; J: TRBJ2-1; CDR3: CAWSVRGREQFF
V: TRBV5-1; J: TRBJ1-1; CDR3: CASSLSQGAFNTEAFF
V: TRBV7-9; J: TRBJ2-3; CDR3: CASTPRKSGMVTDTQYF
V: TRBV19; J: TRBJ1-2; CDR3: CASTKTPTGPHYGYTF
V: TRBV6-5; J: TRBJ1-1; CDR3: CASRLAAIATEAFF
V: TRBV29-1; J: TRBJ1-2; CDR3: CSVDPADSYGYTF